The present entry profiles one T cell receptor (beta chain) with its context. Ten or more counts support this clonotype. Its antigen is still unknown. An end of the junction differs from the germline gene, which may be a read error. The CDR3 spans 12 residues, from the cysteine through the phenylalanine. Only the CDR3 DNA stays, 36 bases, in frame from base 1. CDR1 and CDR2 were assigned from the germline V gene as SGHRS and YFSETQ. Every donor in the study was a healthy Caucasian. Preparation of the library involved 5' RACE. The data were produced on an Illumina HiSeq 2000. Template switching added a universal primer binding site, and the final cDNA carried a unique molecular identifier that allowed TCR cDNA molecules to be counted accurately. Specific primers in the conserved constant-segment region were used to synthesize first-strand cDNA for TCR alpha and beta chains. To control for contamination, each cDNA library was double barcoded with a SMART-Mk sample barcode plus Illumina barcodes. TruSeq adapter sequences along with Illumina sample barcodes were introduced in two successive PCR steps. Sequencing of the TCR alpha and beta cDNA libraries was done on the Illumina HiSeq platform using custom primers. In the paper's pipeline: MiGEC was used to process raw reads and extract unique molecular identifiers, and MiXCR was used to find CDR3 positions. Recombination models were inferred per individual with the repgenHMM and IGoR tools using an EM algorithm. The tcR package in R was used for shared clonotype analysis, with sharing normalized by the product of cloneset sizes. Out-of-frame nonproductive sequences were analyzed to study raw recombination free of thymic and clonal selection effects. TCRdb passed the public sequencing reads through fastp at Q25 and MiXCR, retaining productive beta sequences. Every CDR3 protein is listed once, alongside the most common genes and DNA of its rows. TCRdb assigned the V and J calls; the authors' analysis was not used. A total of roughly 1,500,000 distinct CDR3 sequences appear in this sample, more than 30% of them only once. The ten largest clones represent around 0.3% of the sample.

This specimen belongs to a study of identical twins (dated by TCRdb to about 2016). For the study in its entirety: To test whether fetal clonotypes persist, the study used deep sequencing on TCR alpha and beta repertoires from monozygotic twins, unrelated adults of various ages, and cord blood. To rule out contamination, replicate twin experiments were performed at different times with different library preparation protocols.

The paper as a whole reports these results and caveats: Because the same donors could not be followed over many years, the conclusions depended on cross-sectional statistical analysis. In monozygotic twins, recombination models systematically underestimated out-of-frame TCR alpha sharing, but the models matched the sharing seen between unrelated individuals. Fewer insertions were carried by abundant cord blood beta clonotypes, a similar but weaker trend appeared in young adult naive repertoires, and no such trend appeared in memory repertoires. Zero-insertion analyses could be partly confounded by invariant T cells such as MAIT and iNKT, although diverse VJ usage argued against such confounding for most clonotypes. In beta out-of-frame sequences, excess twin sharing was weaker, because having fewer shared sequences lowered the signal-to-noise ratio. Compared with coincidental sharing between unrelated individuals, out-of-frame TCR alpha sequences shared between twins showed an excess of sequences with low generation probability.

The sequenced sample was cord blood. This clonotype was obtained from a newborn girl in good health. The sequence is built from TRBV5-1 and TRBJ1-1; TRBD1 is perhaps the D gene, given 6 matching bases. DNA sequence: TGTGCCTCCAGAGGGGGAAACACTGAAGCTTTCTTT. This translates into CASRGGNTEAFF.